The clone carrying this TCR beta chain has just a few counts. As yet, its antigen is unknown. TCRdb re-analysed the 5' RACE reads in MiXCR, keeping a single row per CDR3 protein. The sample holds hundreds of thousands of distinct CDR3 sequences, approximately 19% seen once. Germline CDR1 SGHTA, CDR2 FQGNSA. The CDR3 totals 17 residues. V was shortened by 6 bases and J by 2 bases, with 19 bases between the two germline ends. These data belong to a study of T-cell memory formation after mild COVID-19. Study-wide findings and caveats: Pre-infection memory showed some responding clones, and this suggested that cross-reactive memory joined.

The sample comprised PBMCs or a T cell subset sorted from them (not recorded which). The chain links TRBV7-2 to TRBJ2-2, with D possibly matching TRBD2 (6 bases). The clonotype comes from an adult woman who had mild COVID-19 (a few samples of this study predate the infection). Cell type and time point are not known. The CDR3 coding sequence is TGTGCCAGCAGAACGACTAGTCTAGCCGGAAACACCGGGGAGCTGTTTTTT. It translates to CASRTTSLAGNTGELFF.